This TCR beta chain was sequenced in a study of shared clonotypes between healthy human individuals. This CDR3 comprises 17 residues. V dropped 0 bases and J dropped 1 base, with 16 bases sitting between them. Germline lookup yields CDR1 SGDLS and CDR2 YYNGEE. An even split of each subset's genomic DNA across several immunoSEQ plates was performed. Generated by immunoSEQ multiplex PCR, the TCRdb table keeps only in-frame clones and is missing some. The data contain over a million clones, roughly 95% of them singletons. As to this clone: The antigen is unknown.

Study-wide findings and caveats: Represented genetic and exposure-history diversity was restricted by having few donors.

The TCR sequence derives from a man younger than 45 in good health. Sequenced sample: naive CD4+ T cells sorted from blood. The sample's subset: CD45RA+ positively selected. This chain connects TRBV9 to TRBJ2-5; D is possibly TRBD1 (5 bases). This chain's CDR3 is CASSVATGGALQETQYF. The CDR3 bases are TGTGCCAGCAGCGTAGCTACAGGCGGAGCTCTCCAAGAGACCCAGTACTTC.